This TCR beta chain stems from a study of graft-versus-host responses after intestinal transplantation. V lost 7 bases to trimming and J lost 0 bases; unmatched junction nucleotides: 8. The germline V gene encodes CDR1 MDHEN and CDR2 SYDVKM. The CDR3 sequence is 16 residues long. This table comes from immunoSEQ multiplex PCR, and its TCRdb copy is limited to in-frame clones, with some not included. The table has 3,000 to 4,000 clones, 94% seen once. The material sequenced was PBMCs, taken 11 days after intestinal transplantation. This TCR was recovered from a human patient who received an intestinal transplant, so some T cells may come from the graft donor. V and J are TRBV28 and TRBJ2-2, with 7 nucleotides matching TRBD2. CDR3 nucleotides: TGTGCCAGCATCCTAGGGAGCGGGACGAACACCGGGGAGCTGTTTTTT. This translates into CASILGSGTNTGELFF.